This TCR beta chain was identified during a study of cytomegalovirus exposure and HLA in healthy donors. Overall study findings and caveats: Many donors carried some public TCRs, although rarity characterized most TCR sequences. For cytomegalovirus status, the classifier reportedly gave diagnoses with high specificity and sensitivity. Overall, approximately 150 TCR beta chains were annotated as cytomegalovirus-associated.

TCRdb keeps only in-frame clones here, not all; method: immunoSEQ multiplex PCR. The data show 150,000 to 200,000 clones, with more than 75% seen just once and roughly 3% held by the top ten. The length of the CDR3 is 16 residues. Trimming removed 7 bases at V and 1 base at J, with 19 bases between. From germline, CDR1 is MDHEN and CDR2 SYDVKM. Concerning this clone itself: Its antigen is still unknown.

The origin of this receptor is a man between 18 and 35 years old in good health and CMV-seronegative. The sequenced sample consisted of PBMCs. This chain links TRBV28 with TRBJ1-2, with a tentative D call TRBD1 (6 bases). CDR3 coding DNA: TGTGCCAGCACCCCTTCCGCGGGGGCATATAACTATGGCTACACCTTC. This translates into CASTPSAGAYNYGYTF.